This T cell receptor (beta chain) comes out of a study of T cell responses to AZD1222 COVID-19 vaccine. Remarks on this clone: Antigen unknown.

The V gene's germline CDR1 is SGHAT and CDR2 FQNNGV. V was shortened by 4 bases and J by 7 bases, with 17 bases between the two germline ends. The CDR3 sequence is 15 residues long. Regarding the study as a whole: CD4 TCRs associated with vaccination spanned spike, dominating at 160-218 and 743-854. Sampling that yielded the repertoires occurred only after the peak T cell response. Donors skewed white British and female; clonal diversity was possibly underestimated. Seropositive at baseline were only a handful of AZD1222 recipients.

Using immunoSEQ multiplex PCR, the repertoire was profiled, and TCRdb retains in-frame clones only, with some absent. The profile shows about 64,000 clones, under 95% of them singletons. The sequenced sample was peripheral blood, obtained 28 days after the second dose of the MenACWY control vaccine. The chain combines TRBV11-2 with TRBJ2-1; D is perhaps TRBD2 (6 bases). The source is an adult who received the MenACWY meningococcal vaccine as a control. The CDR3 sequence is CASSSWRGTDNEQFF. The CDR3 region has the DNA TGTGCCAGCAGCTCTTGGCGCGGGACGGATAATGAGCAGTTCTTC.